The next 28 T cell receptor beta chains were all read from a single sample in a study of blood T cell dynamics during melanoma immunotherapy. The repertoire was sequenced with immunoSEQ multiplex PCR; TCRdb's copy has only in-frame clones and lacks some. The repertoire holds roughly 15,000 clones, with 85% to 90% as singletons. The time point here: pre-treatment baseline. The specimen comprised blood, sampled from a patient treated with checkpoint blockade. The receptors come from a human donor with melanoma.

The V call is TRBV2, the J call TRBJ1-1; TRBD1 is a possible D gene (6 bases). The CDR3 length is 13 residues. Looked up from germline, CDR1 is SNHLY and CDR2 is FYNNEI. The germline V and J ends were trimmed by 5 bases and 0 bases, with 7 bases remaining between them. The chain's CDR3 is CASSSGVNTEAFF. The CDR3 DNA is TGTGCCAGCAGTTCAGGGGTGAACACTGAAGCTTTCTTT.

The chain joins TRBV9 to TRBJ1-3; 7 nucleotides align to TRBD1. J lost 1 base, V lost 0 bases, and 7 bases had no gene match. The CDR3 totals 17 residues. Germline values: CDR1 SGDLS, CDR2 YYNGEE. The CDR3 bases are TGTGCCAGCAGCGTAGCGGGGCAGGGGGTGTCTGGAAACACCATATATTTT. Its translation: CASSVAGQGVSGNTIYF.

The V gene is TRBV7-2, the J gene TRBJ1-1, with D perhaps matching TRBD1 (6 bases). Trimming cost V 4 bases and J 3 bases, with 24 bases left between them. The CDR3 has 18 residues. Germline assignment: CDR1 SGHTA and CDR2 FQGNSA. CDR3 protein: CASSSSAGTPRKYTEAFF. The CDR3 DNA reads TGTGCCAGCAGCTCCTCAGCCGGGACACCTCGGAAGTACACTGAAGCTTTCTTT.

In its sample, this clone was seen once. The rearrangement uses TRBV6-5 and TRBJ1-5; D gene unclear. Germline loops: CDR1 MNHEY, CDR2 SVGAGI. The CDR3 runs 13 residues. Trimming left V 0 bases short and J 7 bases short, with 7 bases between. The CDR3 sequence is CASSYSARQPQHF. The CDR3 DNA sequence: TGTGCCAGCAGTTACTCAGCCAGGCAGCCCCAGCATTTT.

The V call is TRBV6-6, the J call TRBJ2-7; a weak D match, TRBD2 (7 bases). This CDR3 is 13 amino acids long. Trimming stripped 2 bases from V and 6 bases from J, with 11 bases between. Germline values: CDR1 MNHNY, CDR2 SVGAGI (reference sequence). CDR3 loop: CASSYTGGVEQYF. The CDR3 nucleotides read TGTGCCAGCAGTTACACGGGGGGCGTCGAGCAGTACTTC.

V and J are TRBV4-1 and TRBJ1-2; D may be TRBD1 (5 bases). Deletions cut 0 bases from V and 2 bases from J, with 7 bases between. The CDR3 has 14 amino acids. Germline CDR1 is MGHRA and CDR2 is YSYEKL. The CDR3 nucleotides are TGCGCCAGCAGCCAAGAACGGGGGAACTATGGCTACACCTTC. Protein sequence: CASSQERGNYGYTF.

This chain connects TRBV7-2 to TRBJ2-5, with 8 bases matching TRBD1. The V gene's germline CDR1 is SGHTA and CDR2 FQGNSA. CDR3 size: 14 residues. V lost 5 bases to trimming and J lost 5 bases; unmatched junction nucleotides: 7. CDR3 in DNA: TGTGCCAGCAGCCCAGGACAGGGATTGGAGACCCAGTACTTC. Translated: CASSPGQGLETQYF. The full variable domain, in which reference TRBV7-2 and TRBJ2-5 provide the parts outside the CDR3, is GAGVSQSPSNKVTEKGKDVELRCDPISGHTALYWYRQSLGQGLEFLIYFQGNSAPDKSGLPSDRFSAERTGGSVSTLTIQRTQQEDSAVYLCASSPGQGLETQYFGPGTRLLVL.

This chain links TRBV7-8 with TRBJ1-2; D might be TRBD1 (5 bases). Germline assignment: CDR1 SGHVS and CDR2 FQNEAQ. V lost 1 base to trimming and J lost 4 bases, with 10 bases between them. The CDR3 consists of 14 residues. The CDR3 bases are TGTGCCAGCAGCTTAGAGGGAGGGGCCTATGGCTACACCTTC. Translating it yields CASSLEGGAYGYTF. Filled out from reference TRBV7-8 and TRBJ1-2, the complete variable domain reads GAGVSQSPRYKVAKRGQDVALRCDPISGHVSLFWYQQALGQGPEFLTYFQNEAQLDKSGLPSDRFFAERPEGSVSTLKIQRTQQEDSAVYLCASSLEGGAYGYTFGSGTRLTVV.

The rearrangement uses TRBV7-8 and TRBJ1-1, with TRBD1 as a possible D gene (5 bases). From germline, CDR1 is SGHVS and CDR2 FQNEAQ. The ends were cut back, 2 bases at V and 0 bases at J, with 16 bases in the middle. The CDR3 runs 17 residues. CDR3 sequence reads: CASSLRSWTPMNTEAFF. The CDR3 nucleotides read TGTGCCAGCAGCTTACGTTCTTGGACACCAATGAACACTGAAGCTTTCTTT.

This chain uses TRBV4-2 with TRBJ2-5; a weak D match, TRBD1 (5 bases). V gave up 4 bases and J gave up 0 bases, with 15 bases separating them. Germline lookup yields CDR1 LGHNA and CDR2 YNFKEQ. The CDR3 has 16 residues. CDR3 protein: CASSLRGVPDQETQYF. In nucleotides, the CDR3 is TGTGCCAGCAGCCTAAGGGGCGTGCCTGACCAAGAGACCCAGTACTTC.

CDR3: CASSLEANYGYTF. CDR3 DNA: TGTGCCAGCAGCTTAGAAGCTAACTATGGCTACACCTTC. The rearrangement uses TRBV7-8 and TRBJ1-2; no reliable D call. CDR3 length: 13 residues. Looked up from germline, CDR1 is SGHVS and CDR2 is FQNEAQ. V was clipped by 1 base and J by 0 bases, with 3 bases between them.

The CDR3 region has the DNA TGTGCCAGCAGCTCGGCTCGACTAGCGACCTACAATGAGCAGTTCTTC. It encodes CASSSARLATYNEQFF. This chain connects TRBV7-2 to TRBJ2-1, with 8 nucleotides matching TRBD2. The CDR3 runs to 16 residues. The junction had 7 bases not matched to a gene; V was cut back by 4 bases and J by 2 bases. Germline lookup yields CDR1 SGHTA and CDR2 FQGNSA.

For the CDR3, the DNA is TGTGCCAGCAGCCCCCATGGGGGTGGCGAGACCCAGTACTTC. Its protein product is CASSPHGGGETQYF. The rearrangement uses TRBV9 and TRBJ2-5; D possibly matches TRBD1 or TRBD2 (5 bases each). V was trimmed by 4 bases and J by 5 bases, leaving 15 bases between them. Germline V gives CDR1 SGDLS, CDR2 YYNGEE. The CDR3 covers 14 residues.

V is TRBV4-1 and J is TRBJ2-2; a weak D match, TRBD1 (6 bases). The germline V gene encodes CDR1 MGHRA and CDR2 YSYEKL. This CDR3 comprises 17 residues. V lost 1 base and J 6 bases, leaving 18 bases between the germline ends. This CDR3 reads CASSQVVPGVNSGELFF. The CDR3 nucleotides read TGCGCCAGCAGCCAAGTTGTGCCAGGGGTAAATTCCGGGGAGCTGTTTTTT.

This chain connects TRBV7-9 to TRBJ1-1, with D perhaps TRBD1 (5 bases). V was shortened by 4 bases and J by 2 bases, with 20 bases between the two germline ends. Germline V gene data show CDR1 as SEHNR and CDR2 as FQNEAQ (reference sequence). The length of the CDR3 is 17 residues. The CDR3 DNA sequence: TGTGCCAGCAGCTCCACTAGGGGCCCATCCATTAACACTGAAGCTTTCTTT. This codes for CASSSTRGPSINTEAFF.

J is TRBJ1-1 and V is TRBV5-5; D is perhaps TRBD1 (5 bases). The CDR3 runs to 15 residues. CDR1 is SGHKS, CDR2 YYEKEE, per germline (reference sequence). Trimming removed 4 bases at V and 3 bases at J, with 16 bases between. The CDR3 coding sequence is TGTGCCAGCAGCGGCGGGGCCGGGTTGGACACTGAAGCTTTCTTT. It yields the protein CASSGGAGLDTEAFF.

As DNA, the CDR3 is TGTGCCAGCAGCCAAGAGGGAGCAGGGAACACTGAAGCTTTCTTT. It specifies CASSQEGAGNTEAFF. The chain links TRBV4-2 to TRBJ1-1, with unresolved D. The germline V gene encodes CDR1 LGHNA and CDR2 YNFKEQ. The CDR3 extends over 15 amino acids. V was clipped by 0 bases and J by 1 base, with 9 bases between them.

This clone was seen a single time. This chain links TRBV7-2 with TRBJ2-5; no clear D gene. Germline lookup yields CDR1 SGHTA and CDR2 FQGNSA. Deletions cut 3 bases from V and 3 bases from J, with 8 bases between. The CDR3 length is 13 residues. The CDR3 nucleotides read TGTGCCAGCAGCTTGAGGCAGGAAGAGACCCAGTACTTC. This encodes CASSLRQEETQYF.

This rearrangement joins TRBV6-5 to TRBJ1-1; D not certain. The V gene's germline CDR1 is MNHEY and CDR2 SVGAGI. V lost 7 bases and J 1 base, leaving 10 bases between the germline ends. The CDR3 loop spans 13 amino acids. The CDR3 sequence: CASTQDGNTEAFF. CDR3 coding DNA: TGTGCCAGCACCCAGGACGGGAACACTGAAGCTTTCTTT.

The J gene is TRBJ2-5, the V gene TRBV19, with 12 bases identical to TRBD1. This CDR3 is built from 17 residues. From germline, CDR1 is LNHDA and CDR2 SQIVND (reference sequence). J lost 5 bases, V lost 9 bases, and 16 bases had no gene match. The CDR3, as DNA: TGTGCCAGCTCAGATCCATTCGGGACAGGGGGCGTCGAGACCCAGTACTTC. This codes for CASSDPFGTGGVETQYF. The full variable domain, rest sourced from reference TRBV19 and TRBJ2-5, is DGGITQSPKYLFRKEGQNVTLSCEQNLNHDAMYWYRQDPGQGLRLIYYSQIVNDFQKGDIAEGYSVSREKKESFPLTVTSAQKNPTAFYLCASSDPFGTGGVETQYFGPGTRLLVL.

V is TRBV10-2 and J is TRBJ2-7, with D possibly called TRBD1 or TRBD2 (6 bases each). The V end was cut by 6 bases, the J end by 7 bases, with 19 bases between. The CDR3 has 14 residues. The germline CDR1 and CDR2 sequences are WSHSY and SAAADI. The CDR3 region has the DNA TGCGCCAGCAGGGCCGGCAGGGGAGGCGAAGAGCAGTACTTC. Amino acids: CASRAGRGGEEQYF.

V is TRBV12-5 and J is TRBJ1-2; 9 bases are shared with TRBD1. The V and J ends lost 1 base and 3 bases, in that order; junction bases with no gene match: 12. There are 18 residues in the CDR3. CDR1 is LGHNT, CDR2 FRNRAP, per germline. The CDR3 DNA is TGTGCTAGTGGTTTGGCCGGGGGGACACAGGGGGCGTACTATGGCTACACCTTC. Amino acid sequence: CASGLAGGTQGAYYGYTF.

The V gene is TRBV19, the J gene TRBJ1-4; D not certain. Germline CDR1 LNHDA, CDR2 SQIVND (reference sequence). Trimming cost V 3 bases and J 7 bases, with 12 bases left between them. The CDR3 is 14 residues long. As DNA, the CDR3 is TGTGCCAGTAGTATTGGTCGCCAGTCTGAAAAACTGTTTTTT. This sequence encodes CASSIGRQSEKLFF.

This clone has a single count. The chain has TRBV23-1 and TRBJ1-5, with a possible D match to TRBD1 (5 bases). TRBV23-1 is an open reading frame, and its role is uncertain. V shed 3 bases and J shed 7 bases, with 19 bases lying between them. The CDR3 totals 16 residues. The CDR3 is CASSHQGPGFMQPQHF. CDR3 in DNA: TGCGCCAGCAGTCACCAGGGCCCGGGGTTCATGCAGCCCCAGCATTTT.

This chain joins TRBV19 and TRBJ1-1, with TRBD1 as a possible D gene (5 bases). Trimming cost V 5 bases and J 5 bases, with 12 bases left between them. The CDR3 is 13 residues long. Germline CDR1 is LNHDA and CDR2 is SQIVND (reference sequence). CDR3 residues: CASSSRERTEAFF. Written as DNA, the CDR3 is TGTGCCAGTAGTTCCAGGGAAAGGACTGAAGCTTTCTTT.

The V gene is TRBV7-2, the J gene TRBJ1-1; D is unresolved. Germline assignment: CDR1 SGHTA and CDR2 FQGNSA. The CDR3 runs to 14 residues. Trimming left V 5 bases short and J 5 bases short, with 15 bases between. The CDR3 reads CASSPTNFGTEAFF. The CDR3 DNA reads TGTGCCAGCAGCCCAACCAACTTTGGAACTGAAGCTTTCTTT.

The chain couples TRBV7-2 to TRBJ1-3; D is undetermined. From germline, CDR1 is SGHTA and CDR2 FQGNSA. Trimming removed 1 base from V and 0 bases from J, with 16 bases in between. CDR3 length equals 18 residues. DNA of the CDR3: TGTGCCAGCAGCTTAGAAAGGGTCGCGGGGAGCTCTGGAAACACCATATATTTT. Translated, it gives CASSLERVAGSSGNTIYF.

V and J are TRBV5-6 and TRBJ1-5; unclear D gene. Trimming cost V 3 bases and J 7 bases, with 14 bases left between them. This CDR3 spans 14 amino acids. The germline V gene has CDR1 SGHDT and CDR2 YYEEEE. DNA for the CDR3: TGTGCCAGCAGCTCCCGGGGTTCGGGGCAGCCCCAGCATTTT. Protein sequence: CASSSRGSGQPQHF.